This T cell receptor beta chain stems from a study of cytomegalovirus exposure and HLA in healthy donors. This PCR relied on a set of 60 Vbeta primers and 13 Jbeta primers. Original processing notes: Approximately 11 million of roughly 81 million unique TCR beta chains were shared, per a later count. TCRdb's table, derived via immunoSEQ multiplex PCR, lists solely in-frame clones and lacks some. V, J and clone size reflect that table, while D and trimming were determined from the DNA. The profile shows 210,000 or so clones, over 60% of them singletons. On this clone itself: The antigen remains unidentified.

From germline, CDR1 is SGHTA and CDR2 FQGNSA. V lost 5 bases, J lost 8 bases, and 9 bases lay in between. The CDR3 spans 12 residues. Study findings and constraints: Per published reports, the classifier diagnosed cytomegalovirus status with high specificity and sensitivity. Within the data, a cluster of highly shared sequence variants was likely a sequencing artifact. A later analysis found TCR association rates differed by HLA locus, highest for DRB1 and lowest for HLA-C.

The chain joins TRBV7-2 to TRBJ1-4; D not resolved. The TCR comes from a woman in her twenties or thirties in good health and CMV-seropositive. The specimen was PBMCs. DNA for the CDR3: TGTGCCAGCAGCCGTGGGCTCGAAAAACTGTTTTTT. Translating it yields CASSRGLEKLFF.